These 8 T cell receptor beta chains were all obtained from the same sample, sequenced in a study of blood T cell repertoires in COVID-19. Generated by immunoSEQ multiplex PCR, the TCRdb table keeps only in-frame clones and is missing some. This sample has roughly 80,000 clones; over 75% occur once, and the top ten carry about 12%. Sequenced sample: peripheral blood. Receptors originate from an elderly man with acute or convalescent COVID-19.

This clone showed up just a few times. The V gene is TRBV2, the J gene TRBJ2-5; D possibly corresponds to TRBD1 (6 bases). There are 17 residues in the CDR3. Germline V gene data show CDR1 as SNHLY and CDR2 as FYNNEI. Trimming stripped 3 bases from V and 1 base from J, with 18 bases between. The CDR3 loop is CASSEVTGLGGQETQYF. CDR3 bases: TGTGCCAGCAGTGAGGTGACGGGGCTAGGGGGCCAAGAGACCCAGTACTTC.

The CDR3 sequence: CASSVGGSSGANVLTF. The CDR3 region has the DNA TGTGCCAGTAGCGTGGGGGGTAGCTCTGGGGCCAACGTCCTGACTTTC. The chain links TRBV19 to TRBJ2-6; D perhaps matches TRBD2 (6 bases). The V end lost 6 bases, the J end lost 0 bases, and 12 bases lay between the germline ends. The CDR3 has 16 residues. The germline gives CDR1 LNHDA, CDR2 SQIVND (reference sequence). Full variable domain (remainder filled in from reference TRBV19 and TRBJ2-6): DGGITQSPKYLFRKEGQNVTLSCEQNLNHDAMYWYRQDPGQGLRLIYYSQIVNDFQKGDIAEGYSVSREKKESFPLTVTSAQKNPTAFYLCASSVGGSSGANVLTFGAGSRLTVL.

This clone was seen a handful of times. The chain employs TRBV5-1 and TRBJ2-5; 7 bases are a match to TRBD1. Germline V gene lookup returns CDR1 SGHRS and CDR2 YFSETQ. The CDR3 has 16 amino acids. The ends lost 1 base at V and 6 bases at J; junction bases unmatched: 12. The CDR3 DNA reads as TGCGCCAGCAGCTTGACACCAGGGGGTGATGGACAGACCCAGTACTTC. Translation gives CASSLTPGGDGQTQYF.

The V call is TRBV3-1 (or the pseudogene TRBV3-2), the J call TRBJ1-2, with 7 nucleotides matching TRBD1. Germline V CDR1 and CDR2: LGHDT, YNNKEL (reference sequence). V lost 0 bases to trimming and J lost 0 bases; unmatched junction nucleotides: 4. CDR3 length: 16 amino acids. CDR3 amino acids: CASSQEGDSTNYGYTF. The CDR3 DNA sequence: TGTGCCAGCAGCCAAGAAGGGGACAGCACTAACTATGGCTACACCTTC.

The chain has TRBV5-6 and TRBJ1-5; D may be TRBD1 (6 bases). V dropped 0 bases and J dropped 7 bases, with 8 bases sitting between them. This CDR3 comprises 13 residues. From germline, CDR1 is SGHDT and CDR2 YYEEEE. The CDR3 is CASSLAGGQPQHF. The CDR3 DNA reads as TGTGCCAGCAGCTTGGCGGGGGGCCAGCCCCAGCATTTT.

The rearrangement links TRBV29-1 to TRBJ2-1, with D possibly being TRBD1 (5 bases). Trimming took off 3 bases at V and 5 bases at J, with 11 bases between the two ends. CDR1 is SQVTM, CDR2 ANQGSEA, per germline. This CDR3 spans 13 amino acids. The CDR3 spells CSVDSGYDNEQFF. DNA for the CDR3: TGCAGCGTTGATTCAGGGTACGACAATGAGCAGTTCTTC.

V and J are TRBV6-1 and TRBJ1-1; D is perhaps TRBD1 (5 bases). With 2 bases removed from V and 4 bases from J, the gap between germline ends came to 11 bases. CDR3 length: 14 residues. CDR1 and CDR2 from the germline V gene are MNHNS and SASEGT. CDR3 sequence (DNA): TGTGCCAGCAGTGAATATAGAAGGGGCACTGAAGCTTTCTTT. It yields the protein CASSEYRRGTEAFF.

The chain combines TRBV10-3 with TRBJ1-5, with D possibly being TRBD1 (5 bases). The V gene's germline CDR1 is ENHRY and CDR2 SYGVKD. The CDR3 totals 12 residues. The CDR3, as DNA: TGTGCGGTGGGGGGTAACAATCAGCCCCAGCATTTT. Encoded protein: CAVGGNNQPQHF.